The 24 T cell receptor beta chains presented below share a single source sample, sequenced in a study of shared clonotypes between healthy human individuals. Only in-frame clones appear in the TCRdb table, and some are missing; sequencing was by immunoSEQ multiplex PCR. There are roughly 2.2 million clones in the sample; 80% to 95% occur only once, and 0.37% lies in the top ten. Sequenced sample: naive CD4+ T cells from PBMCs. Described subset: CD45RA+ positively selected. The receptors stem from a man aged 18-30 years in good health. Some clones in this sample may be carry-over from other donors' samples.

The chain combines TRBV29-1 with TRBJ1-1; 8 bases agree with TRBD1. Trimming cost V 4 bases and J 0 bases; bases outside gene matches: 4. The CDR3 loop spans 14 amino acids. Germline V gene sequence: CDR1 SQVTM, CDR2 ANQGSEA. CDR3 residues: CSVGTGYLNTEAFF. CDR3 nucleotides: TGCAGCGTTGGGACAGGGTACTTGAACACTGAAGCTTTCTTT.

CDR3 in DNA: TGTGCCAGCAGTTCTAGCGGGGGAAGCTACAGCACAGATACGCAGTATTTT. Translated: CASSSSGGSYSTDTQYF. This chain connects TRBV28 to TRBJ2-3; 10 bases align to TRBD2. V lost 4 bases to trimming and J lost 0 bases; unmatched junction nucleotides: 7. There are 17 residues in the CDR3. CDR1 is MDHEN and CDR2 is SYDVKM in the germline V gene.

This rearrangement joins TRBV28 to TRBJ2-7; D ambiguous. The CDR3 totals 16 residues. Germline assignment: CDR1 MDHEN and CDR2 SYDVKM. Trimming pared 7 bases from V and 2 bases from J, leaving 21 bases between. As DNA, the CDR3 is TGTGCCAGCACTTCAGGCTTATCCTATATAACCTACGAGCAGTACTTC. Amino acids: CASTSGLSYITYEQYF.

The rearrangement joins TRBV6-5 to TRBJ1-3; 8 positions match TRBD1. The V and J ends lost 6 bases and 0 bases, in that order; junction bases with no gene match: 4. The CDR3 is made up of 15 amino acids. Germline V gene lookup returns CDR1 MNHEY and CDR2 SVGAGI. CDR3 DNA sequence: TGTGCCAGCAGGCGGACAGGGAGCTCTGGAAACACCATATATTTT. The encoded protein is CASRRTGSSGNTIYF.

The chain couples TRBV27 to TRBJ2-7; D ambiguous. CDR1 MNHEY and CDR2 SMNVEV come from the germline V gene (reference sequence). The CDR3 runs 14 residues. Between the trimmed V and J ends, which lost 6 bases and 0 bases, there was a span of 12 bases. CDR3 DNA: TGTGCCAGCAGCTCAGACATCCTCTCCTACGAGCAGTACTTC. Translation: CASSSDILSYEQYF.

The rearrangement joins TRBV18 to TRBJ1-1, with a tentative D call TRBD1 (6 bases). The germline V gene encodes CDR1 KGHSH and CDR2 LQKENI. The CDR3 sequence is 18 residues long. V was pared by 3 bases and J by 3 bases, with 23 bases between. The CDR3 protein is CASSPYTGFGGGYTEAFF. As DNA, the CDR3 is TGTGCCAGCTCACCGTATACAGGGTTCGGAGGAGGGTACACTGAAGCTTTCTTT.

J is TRBJ2-6 and V is TRBV9; D remains unclear. Germline values: CDR1 SGDLS, CDR2 YYNGEE. CDR3 length: 14 amino acids. Trimming removed 3 bases from V and 5 bases from J, with 9 bases in between. The CDR3 spells CASSASVRANVLTF. CDR3 DNA: TGTGCCAGCAGCGCCTCAGTGAGGGCCAACGTCCTGACTTTC.

The V call is TRBV10-1, the J call TRBJ2-1, with 7 nucleotides matching TRBD1. The V segment lost 0 bases and the J segment 2 bases; nucleotides outside the gene matches: 7. CDR1 WNHNN and CDR2 SYGVQD come from the germline V gene (reference sequence). The CDR3 runs 17 residues. Here the CDR3 reads CASSESQAGGTYNEQFF. The CDR3 coding sequence is TGCGCCAGCAGTGAGTCACAGGCAGGGGGTACCTACAATGAGCAGTTCTTC.

The V and J genes are TRBV6-6 and TRBJ1-2; 8 nucleotides match TRBD1. V was clipped by 5 bases and J by 4 bases; unmatched bases: 9. The germline CDR1 and CDR2 sequences are MNHNY and SVGAGI (reference sequence). This CDR3 has 15 amino acids. For the CDR3, the DNA is TGTGCCAGCAGTCCCGGGACAGGCCGTGCCTATGGCTACACCTTC. Protein product: CASSPGTGRAYGYTF.

The chain combines TRBV6-1 with TRBJ2-7; possibly TRBD1 for D (6 bases). CDR1 MNHNS and CDR2 SASEGT come from the germline V gene. The CDR3 loop spans 15 amino acids. V dropped 0 bases and J dropped 2 bases, with 11 bases sitting between them. The CDR3 loop is CASSEAGAGTYEQYF. For the CDR3, the DNA is TGTGCCAGCAGTGAAGCGGGGGCGGGTACCTACGAGCAGTACTTC.

This chain connects TRBV6-5 to TRBJ2-5; D gene ambiguous. This CDR3 spans 13 amino acids. Trimming took off 6 bases at V and 5 bases at J, with 13 bases between the two ends. Germline CDR1 and CDR2: MNHEY and SVGAGI. The CDR3 nucleotides are TGTGCCAGCAGCCCCGACCCCCGTGAGACCCAGTACTTC. As protein: CASSPDPRETQYF.

The chain employs TRBV5-1 and TRBJ2-4; unclear D gene. The CDR3 extends over 13 amino acids. The V end lost 3 bases, the J end lost 0 bases, and 4 bases lay between the germline ends. Germline CDR1 is SGHRS and CDR2 is YFSETQ. As DNA, the CDR3 is TGCGCCAGCAGCTCTCTAGCCAAAAACATTCAGTACTTC. This sequence encodes CASSSLAKNIQYF.

This clone appeared once. The chain uses TRBV6-1 and TRBJ2-7; D is unclear. Germline V CDR1 and CDR2: MNHNS, SASEGT. This CDR3 region has 14 residues. Trimming stripped 5 bases from V and 0 bases from J, with 11 bases between. Here the CDR3 reads CASSPTASSYEQYF. CDR3 in DNA: TGTGCCAGCAGTCCCACCGCGAGCTCCTACGAGCAGTACTTC.

Note on this clone: The sample carries other DNA sequences with the same CDR3. The rearrangement joins TRBV30 to TRBJ2-1, with 10 bases aligning to TRBD2. V gave up 2 bases and J gave up 1 base; unmatched junction bases: 2. This CDR3 has 15 amino acids. The germline V gene encodes CDR1 GTSNPN and CDR2 SVGIG (reference sequence). Here the CDR3 DNA reads TGTGCCTGGAGTCTGGGACTAGCGTCCTACAATGAGCAGTTCTTC. This gives the protein CAWSLGLASYNEQFF.

The chain links TRBV28 to TRBJ2-1; the D is unclear. Per the germline V gene, CDR1 is MDHEN and CDR2 is SYDVKM. The CDR3 has 13 amino acids. Trimming left V 5 bases short and J 0 bases short, with 5 bases between. CDR3 sequence reads: CASSPLSYNEQFF. The CDR3 DNA reads as TGTGCCAGCAGTCCCCTCTCCTACAATGAGCAGTTCTTC. The full variable domain, its missing parts supplied by reference TRBV28 and TRBJ2-1, is DVKVTQSSRYLVKRTGEKVFLECVQDMDHENMFWYRQDPGLGLRLIYFSYDVKMKEKGDIPEGYSVSREKKERFSLILESASTNQTSMYLCASSPLSYNEQFFGPGTRLTVL.

The J gene is TRBJ1-5, the V gene TRBV5-5; D ambiguous. CDR3 length: 15 residues. Germline V gives CDR1 SGHKS, CDR2 YYEKEE (reference sequence). The V end was cut by 1 base, the J end by 6 bases, with 14 bases between. CDR3 sequence (DNA): TGTGCCAGCAGCTTGAAGTGGGGTGTCAGTCAGCCCCAGCATTTT. Residues: CASSLKWGVSQPQHF.

The gene calls are TRBV7-2 and TRBJ1-2; 7 nucleotides agree with TRBD1. J gave up 4 bases and V 5 bases, and 7 bases lay outside the gene matches. This CDR3 spans 14 amino acids. Germline values: CDR1 SGHTA, CDR2 FQGNSA. CDR3 protein: CASSPGTAFYGYTF. The CDR3 nucleotides read TGTGCCAGCAGCCCCGGGACAGCTTTCTATGGCTACACCTTC. The whole variable domain, remainder taken from reference TRBV7-2 and TRBJ1-2, is GAGVSQSPSNKVTEKGKDVELRCDPISGHTALYWYRQSLGQGLEFLIYFQGNSAPDKSGLPSDRFSAERTGGSVSTLTIQRTQQEDSAVYLCASSPGTAFYGYTFGSGTRLTVV.

The rearrangement uses TRBV6-5 and TRBJ2-7, with TRBD1 matching over 9 bases. Trimming at V came to 5 bases and at J to 1 base, leaving 6 bases not matched to a gene. This CDR3 has 15 residues. From germline, CDR1 is MNHEY and CDR2 SVGAGI. DNA for the CDR3: TGTGCCAGCAGTCGGGGACAGGGCTTATCCTACGAGCAGTACTTC. Translated: CASSRGQGLSYEQYF.

The rearrangement joins TRBV11-2 to TRBJ2-2, with D hard to call. Germline loops: CDR1 SGHAT, CDR2 FQNNGV. This CDR3 region has 19 residues. V lost 2 bases and J lost 0, with 19 bases in between. CDR3 nucleotides: TGTGCCAGCAGCTTACCCCCTTGGGTCTCGTCGACGAACACCGGGGAGCTGTTTTTT. It translates to CASSLPPWVSSTNTGELFF.

The CDR3 here is CASNPGGYSNQPQHF. Here the CDR3 DNA reads TGTGCCAGCAATCCAGGGGGATATAGCAATCAGCCCCAGCATTTT. The genes are TRBV6-5 and TRBJ1-5; TRBD1 matches 7 bases. The CDR3 extends over 15 amino acids. Per the germline V gene, CDR1 is MNHEY and CDR2 is SVGAGI. The trim removed 7 bases at V and 0 bases at J, leaving 6 bases unmatched.

The CDR3 sequence is CASRRVSREQPQHF. CDR3 in DNA: TGCGCCAGCAGGAGGGTCTCCAGGGAGCAGCCCCAGCATTTT. The chain employs TRBV4-3 and TRBJ1-5; a weak D match, TRBD1 (5 bases). The CDR3 extends over 14 amino acids. In germline, CDR1 is LGHNA, CDR2 YSLEER. The ends were cut back, 6 bases at V and 7 bases at J, with 16 bases in the middle.

This CDR3 is CASRLSPLGEAFF. The CDR3 DNA reads as TGTGCCAGCAGACTCTCCCCCCTTGGTGAAGCTTTCTTT. V is TRBV7-8 and J is TRBJ1-1, with unresolved D. This CDR3 is built from 13 residues. Looked up from germline, CDR1 is SGHVS and CDR2 is FQNEAQ. The germline V and J ends were trimmed by 6 bases and 7 bases, with 15 bases remaining between them. Supplemented by reference TRBV7-8 and TRBJ1-1, the full variable domain reads GAGVSQSPRYKVAKRGQDVALRCDPISGHVSLFWYQQALGQGPEFLTYFQNEAQLDKSGLPSDRFFAERPEGSVSTLKIQRTQQEDSAVYLCASRLSPLGEAFFGQGTRLTVV.

The CDR3, as DNA: TGTGCCAGCAGTCTAAACCGGGACAGACTAAATCAGCCCCAGCATTTT. Protein: CASSLNRDRLNQPQHF. V gene TRBV28 combines with J gene TRBJ1-5; 7 bases align to TRBD1. Germline lookup yields CDR1 MDHEN and CDR2 SYDVKM. The CDR3 has 16 residues. Trimming at V came to 5 bases and at J to 4 bases, leaving 11 bases not matched to a gene.

The rearrangement links TRBV5-4 to TRBJ1-1; unclear D gene. Trimming left V 3 bases short and J 1 base short, with 7 bases between. CDR3 length: 13 residues. The V gene's germline CDR1 is SGHNT and CDR2 YYREEE (reference sequence). CDR3 in amino acids: CASSSARNTEAFF. The CDR3, as DNA: TGTGCCAGCAGCTCTGCCAGGAACACTGAAGCTTTCTTT.